These 26 T cell receptor beta chains share one sample of origin, sequenced in a study of cytomegalovirus exposure and HLA in healthy donors. Method: immunoSEQ multiplex PCR; TCRdb's copy keeps in-frame clones and lacks some. The sample carries about 130,000 clones, approximately 95% recorded once. The material sequenced was PBMCs. The source of these receptors is a man aged 18 to 29 in good health and CMV-seronegative.

V and J are TRBV7-9 and TRBJ2-7; 8 positions match TRBD1. This CDR3 is built from 15 residues. The V gene end was trimmed by 5 bases and the J gene end by 5 bases; junction bases not matched to a gene: 11. Germline CDR1 reads SEHNR; CDR2 reads FQNEAQ (reference sequence). The chain's CDR3 is CASSPNRGKGDEQYF. Here the CDR3 DNA reads TGTGCCAGCAGCCCGAACAGGGGGAAGGGCGACGAGCAGTACTTC.

This sequence joins TRBV27 and TRBJ2-1; TRBD1 is a possible D gene (6 bases). The CDR3 contains 14 residues. V was clipped by 2 bases and J by 6 bases, with 11 bases between them. Per the germline V gene, CDR1 is MNHEY and CDR2 is SMNVEV (reference sequence). CDR3 DNA sequence: TGTGCCAGCAGTTTAACAGGGTTATCCAATGAGCAGTTCTTC. It yields the protein CASSLTGLSNEQFF.

V usage is TRBV30 and J usage is TRBJ2-2, with D tentatively TRBD1 (6 bases). Germline V lookup: CDR1 GTSNPN, CDR2 SVGIG (reference sequence). This CDR3 is built from 14 residues. Trimming took 1 base from V and 6 from J, leaving 12 bases between them. The CDR3 nucleotides are TGTGCCTGGAGTGGACAGGCTTACCCCGGGGAGCTGTTTTTT. Translation: CAWSGQAYPGELFF.

This chain links TRBV30 with TRBJ1-2; D not certain. Trimming removed 0 bases from V and 7 bases from J, with 9 bases in between. The CDR3 covers 12 residues. Germline CDR1 is GTSNPN and CDR2 is SVGIG (reference sequence). CDR3 region: CAWSVGGSGYTF. The CDR3 DNA sequence: TGTGCCTGGAGTGTAGGAGGGAGTGGCTACACCTTC.

The chain carries TRBV9 and TRBJ2-7; 12 bases line up with TRBD2. Germline CDR1 reads SGDLS; CDR2 reads YYNGEE. The length of the CDR3 is 14 residues. V was pared by 3 bases and J by 6 bases, with 4 bases of the junction left unmatched. In DNA, the CDR3 is TGTGCCAGCAGCGCTAGCGGGAGGGTCGGCGAGCAGTACTTC. The encoded protein is CASSASGRVGEQYF.

This chain uses TRBV19 with TRBJ1-5; no definite D call. This CDR3 contains 14 residues. V lost 4 bases and J 0 bases, leaving 7 bases between the germline ends. Germline V CDR1 and CDR2: LNHDA, SQIVND (reference sequence). The CDR3 region is CASSNRDSNQPQHF. The CDR3 coding sequence is TGTGCCAGTAGTAACAGAGATAGCAATCAGCCCCAGCATTTT. Together with reference TRBV19 and TRBJ1-5, the CDR3 gives the full variable domain: DGGITQSPKYLFRKEGQNVTLSCEQNLNHDAMYWYRQDPGQGLRLIYYSQIVNDFQKGDIAEGYSVSREKKESFPLTVTSAQKNPTAFYLCASSNRDSNQPQHFGDGTRLSIL.

The chain couples TRBV4-1 to TRBJ2-3, with a weak D call TRBD1 (6 bases). Deletions cut 6 bases from V and 4 bases from J, with 14 bases between. Germline values: CDR1 MGHRA, CDR2 YSYEKL. The CDR3 has 14 residues. CDR3 protein: CASRSLQGPDTQYF. Written as DNA, the CDR3 is TGCGCCAGCAGGTCGTTACAGGGCCCAGATACGCAGTATTTT.

The V call is TRBV23-1, the J call TRBJ1-1; a weak D match, TRBD1 (5 bases). TRBV23-1 is treated as an ORF (open reading frame) with a function not yet certain. CDR3 length: 18 amino acids. Trimming shortened V by 4 bases and J by 1 base, and 22 bases separated the two germline ends. CDR3 loop: CASSLRRRDNQGNTEAFF. The CDR3 DNA sequence: TGCGCCAGCAGTCTACGGAGGAGGGATAACCAGGGGAACACTGAAGCTTTCTTT.

CDR3 sequence: CASSVGASGAGDTQYF. CDR3 DNA: TGTGCCAGCAGCGTAGGGGCTAGCGGGGCAGGAGATACGCAGTATTTT. V usage is TRBV9 and J usage is TRBJ2-3; 9 nucleotides align to TRBD2. V lost 0 bases, J lost 5 bases, and 7 bases stayed unmatched. The germline V gene encodes CDR1 SGDLS and CDR2 YYNGEE. The CDR3 loop spans 16 amino acids.

This sequence joins TRBV5-4 and TRBJ2-1; 9 bases align to TRBD1. There are 14 residues in the CDR3. The V gene end was trimmed by 5 bases and the J gene end by 7 bases; junction bases not matched to a gene: 7. Germline values: CDR1 SGHNT, CDR2 YYREEE (reference sequence). In DNA form, the CDR3 reads TGTGCCAGCAGTCGGGACAGGGTACAGAATGAGCAGTTCTTC. It yields the protein CASSRDRVQNEQFF.

The genes are TRBV6-6 and TRBJ1-1; D remains ambiguous. CDR1 and CDR2 (germline): MNHNY, SVGAGI (reference sequence). The CDR3 length is 15 residues. Trimming shortened V by 4 bases and J by 0 bases, and 12 bases separated the two germline ends. The CDR3 nucleotides read TGTGCCAGCAGTTCCCCGACGGACTTGAACACTGAAGCTTTCTTT. Its translation: CASSSPTDLNTEAFF.

The chain employs TRBV10-3 and TRBJ2-7; TRBD1 aligns across 9 bases. The CDR3 has 16 residues. The V gene end was trimmed by 0 bases and the J gene end by 4 bases; junction bases not matched to a gene: 7. CDR1 and CDR2 from the germline V gene are ENHRY and SYGVKD. CDR3 loop: CAISESRGTGLYEQYF. CDR3 bases: TGTGCCATCAGTGAGTCTCGCGGGACAGGGCTATACGAGCAGTACTTC.

V gene TRBV27 combines with J gene TRBJ2-7, with TRBD2 matching 8 bases. The trim removed 6 bases at V and 4 bases at J, leaving 8 bases unmatched. In germline, CDR1 is MNHEY, CDR2 SMNVEV (reference sequence). There are 14 residues in the CDR3. This CDR3 reads CASSLGSGGYEQYF. In DNA, the CDR3 is TGTGCCAGCAGCCTCGGCAGCGGGGGATACGAGCAGTACTTC.

This sequence joins TRBV7-9 and TRBJ2-2; the match to TRBD2 covers 13 bases. The germline CDR1 and CDR2 sequences are SEHNR and FQNEAQ (reference sequence). Losses at the gene ends were 4 bases for V and 6 bases for J; bases not matched to a gene: 5. The length of the CDR3 is 16 residues. The CDR3 region is CASSSQLAGGPGELFF. CDR3 in DNA: TGTGCCAGCAGCTCCCAACTAGCGGGAGGGCCCGGGGAGCTGTTTTTT.

The chain recombines TRBV2 with TRBJ2-7, with a tentative D call TRBD2 (5 bases). The V and J ends lost 2 bases and 4 bases respectively, with 12 bases between them. Germline V gene data show CDR1 as SNHLY and CDR2 as FYNNEI. This CDR3 spans 14 amino acids. The CDR3 DNA reads TGTGCCAGCAGTGAATTCGGTGGGAGATACGAGCAGTACTTC. Translated, it gives CASSEFGGRYEQYF.

The V gene is TRBV4-3, the J gene TRBJ1-5, with a tentative D call TRBD1 (5 bases). V was pared by 3 bases and J by 6 bases, with 15 bases between. Germline CDR1 LGHNA, CDR2 YSLEER. The CDR3 has 15 residues. The chain's CDR3 is CASSHAAGKGQPQHF. CDR3 nucleotides: TGCGCCAGCAGCCACGCCGCAGGGAAGGGTCAGCCCCAGCATTTT.

This chain uses TRBV25-1 with TRBJ2-3; possible D gene TRBD2, 6 bases. Per germline, CDR1 MGHDK and CDR2 SYGVNS. Trimming removed 1 base from V and 4 bases from J, with 12 bases in between. The CDR3 totals 15 residues. The CDR3 DNA reads as TGTGCCAGCAGTGAATTTGGGGGAGGAGCAGATACGCAGTATTTT. It codes for CASSEFGGGADTQYF.

The chain uses TRBV29-1 and TRBJ2-7; 7 nucleotides align to TRBD1. CDR1 is SQVTM and CDR2 is ANQGSEA in the germline V gene. V dropped 6 bases and J dropped 3; count of bases not matched to a gene: 11. The CDR3 is 14 residues long. CDR3 nucleotide sequence: TGCAGCGTCCGTCGACAGGGAGCCCTCTACGAGCAGTACTTC. This sequence encodes CSVRRQGALYEQYF.

This chain joins TRBV27 and TRBJ2-1; 8 bases agree with TRBD2. Trimming took 2 bases from V and 7 from J; bases not matched to a gene: 4. The germline V gene encodes CDR1 MNHEY and CDR2 SMNVEV (reference sequence). This CDR3 spans 14 amino acids. This chain's CDR3 is CASSLGTSLNEQFF. The CDR3 coding sequence is TGTGCCAGCAGTTTAGGGACTAGTCTTAATGAGCAGTTCTTC.

The chain is built from TRBV19 and TRBJ2-2, with D maybe TRBD1 (5 bases). The CDR3 covers 15 residues. The ends were cut back, 7 bases at V and 7 bases at J, with 19 bases in the middle. CDR1 is LNHDA and CDR2 is SQIVND in the germline V gene (reference sequence). The CDR3 sequence is CASTLSAGSVGELFF. The CDR3 DNA reads as TGTGCCAGTACCCTTTCCGCAGGGTCTGTCGGGGAGCTGTTTTTT.

V is TRBV4-1 and J is TRBJ1-1; D call uncertain. The V end lost 4 bases, the J end lost 0 bases, and 12 bases lay between the germline ends. CDR1 and CDR2 (germline): MGHRA, YSYEKL. This CDR3 spans 15 amino acids. For the CDR3, the DNA is TGCGCCAGCAGCCGACCCGGGCGGGTGAACACTGAAGCTTTCTTT. It codes for CASSRPGRVNTEAFF.

The V and J genes are TRBV19 and TRBJ2-3; weak D call: TRBD2 (6 bases). Germline CDR1 LNHDA, CDR2 SQIVND (reference sequence). V was clipped by 3 bases and J by 1 base, with 17 bases between them. This CDR3 region has 17 residues. The CDR3 region has the DNA TGTGCCAGTAGTATGGGGGGAATACGCGGCGGCACAGATACGCAGTATTTT. Its protein is CASSMGGIRGGTDTQYF.

Worth noting for this clone: The same CDR3 is also encoded by other DNA sequences in this sample. The genes are TRBV28 and TRBJ2-7; 13 nucleotides line up with TRBD2. CDR3 length: 16 amino acids. J lost 2 bases, V lost 3 bases, and 4 bases had no gene match. The V gene's germline CDR1 is MDHEN and CDR2 SYDVKM. The CDR3 reads CASSFSGLAGAYEQYF. For the CDR3, the DNA is TGTGCCAGCAGTTTTTCAGGACTAGCGGGAGCCTACGAGCAGTACTTC.

The chain is built from TRBV27 and TRBJ2-1; 10 nucleotides line up with TRBD1. Germline V gene lookup returns CDR1 MNHEY and CDR2 SMNVEV (reference sequence). Trimming cost V 8 bases and J 3 bases; bases outside gene matches: 7. This CDR3 spans 15 amino acids. This CDR3 is CASSPGTGDYNEQFF. For the CDR3, the DNA is TGTGCCAGCTCCCCCGGGACAGGGGACTACAATGAGCAGTTCTTC.

The chain is built from TRBV7-9 and TRBJ2-3, with TRBD2 matching over 16 bases. CDR1 is SEHNR, CDR2 FQNEAQ, per germline (reference sequence). This CDR3 contains 17 residues. V shed 5 bases, J shed 5 bases, and the junction held 7 bases outside the gene matches. CDR3 residues: CASSPGTSGRAGDTQYF. CDR3 sequence (DNA): TGTGCCAGCAGCCCCGGGACTAGCGGGAGGGCCGGAGATACGCAGTATTTT.

This chain joins TRBV5-1 and TRBJ2-3; the match to TRBD2 covers 10 bases. Germline V gene sequence: CDR1 SGHRS, CDR2 YFSETQ. The CDR3 is 15 amino acids. The V segment lost 4 bases and the J segment 5 bases; nucleotides outside the gene matches: 7. The CDR3 DNA reads as TGCGCCAGCAGCCACCTAGCGGGAGCCGGAGATACGCAGTATTTT. It encodes CASSHLAGAGDTQYF.